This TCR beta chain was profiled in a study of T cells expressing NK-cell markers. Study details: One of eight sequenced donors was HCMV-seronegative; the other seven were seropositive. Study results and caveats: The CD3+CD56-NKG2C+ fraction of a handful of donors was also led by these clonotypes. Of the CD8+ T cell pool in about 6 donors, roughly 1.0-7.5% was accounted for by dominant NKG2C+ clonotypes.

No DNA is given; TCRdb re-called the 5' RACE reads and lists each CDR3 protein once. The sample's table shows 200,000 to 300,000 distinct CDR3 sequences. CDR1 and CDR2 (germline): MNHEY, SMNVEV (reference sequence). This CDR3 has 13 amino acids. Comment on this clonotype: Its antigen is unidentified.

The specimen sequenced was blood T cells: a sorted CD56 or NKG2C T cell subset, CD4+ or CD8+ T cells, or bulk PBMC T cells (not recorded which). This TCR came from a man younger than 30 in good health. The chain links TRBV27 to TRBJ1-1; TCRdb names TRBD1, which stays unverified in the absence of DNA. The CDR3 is CASKPTGGVQAFF.